These 23 T cell receptor beta chains were sequenced from one sample in a study of PD-1 blockade in classical Hodgkin lymphoma. The repertoire was sequenced with immunoSEQ multiplex PCR; TCRdb's copy has only in-frame clones and lacks some. The sample holds about 61,000 clones; about 85% are singletons and the top ten take around 8.1%. The time point is: cycle 4 day 1 (C4D1), after less than 7 weeks of nivolumab. Relapse was seen in all patients after autologous stem cell transplantation, and brentuximab vedotin exposure was variable. Sequencing used peripheral blood mononuclear cells (PBMCs), obtained before the fourth cycle of nivolumab. Receptors originate from a human donor with classical Hodgkin lymphoma.

This chain links TRBV6-1 with TRBJ2-2, with 7 nucleotides matching TRBD2. V shed 7 bases and J 6 bases; nucleotides not matched to a gene: 11. CDR1 MNHNS and CDR2 SASEGT come from the germline V gene. The CDR3 contains 15 residues. The CDR3 bases are TGTGCCAGCACCCCCGCCGGGGCGGGAGCCGGGGAGCTGTTTTTT. It is translated as CASTPAGAGAGELFF.

The chain links TRBV5-1 to TRBJ2-2; D tentatively reads TRBD1 or TRBD2 (5 bases each). The CDR3 loop spans 14 amino acids. With 0 bases removed from V and 6 bases from J, the gap between germline ends came to 9 bases. The V gene's germline CDR1 is SGHRS and CDR2 YFSETQ. CDR3 coding DNA: TGCGCCAGCAGCTTGGACGGGGCTTCCGGGGAGCTGTTTTTT. It specifies CASSLDGASGELFF.

The chain has TRBV14 and TRBJ1-2; perhaps TRBD1 as D (5 bases). This CDR3 region has 16 residues. V was pared by 0 bases and J by 4 bases, with 15 bases between. Germline V gives CDR1 SGHDN, CDR2 FVKESK. The chain's CDR3 is CASSQDMKGNTYGYTF. The DNA of the CDR3 is TGTGCCAGCAGCCAAGATATGAAGGGGAATACCTATGGCTACACCTTC.

This chain uses TRBV5-1 with TRBJ1-4, with D tentatively TRBD1 (5 bases). CDR3 size: 15 residues. Per germline, CDR1 SGHRS and CDR2 YFSETQ. V lost 4 bases to trimming and J lost 8 bases, with 18 bases between them. CDR3 sequence reads: CASSRTGTSGEKLFF. The CDR3 nucleotides are TGCGCCAGCAGCAGAACCGGGACCTCGGGAGAAAAACTGTTTTTT.

The genes are TRBV28 and TRBJ2-3; TRBD2 aligns across 14 bases. The CDR3 length is 16 residues. Trimming took 6 bases from V and 6 from J; bases not matched to a gene: 8. Germline V CDR1 and CDR2: MDHEN, SYDVKM. DNA of the CDR3: TGTGCCAGCAGACCTCCGGGACTAGCGGGGGCCGATACGCAGTATTTT. Translation gives CASRPPGLAGADTQYF.

The V and J genes are TRBV11-2 and TRBJ2-1, with 7 positions matching TRBD1. CDR1 and CDR2 (germline): SGHAT, FQNNGV. This CDR3 contains 16 residues. The V and J ends lost 4 bases and 2 bases, in that order; junction bases with no gene match: 8. This CDR3 is CASSSWDSPPYNEQFF. The CDR3 nucleotides are TGTGCCAGCAGCTCCTGGGACAGTCCCCCCTACAATGAGCAGTTCTTC.

J is TRBJ2-5 and V is TRBV5-1; 14 bases align to TRBD2. This CDR3 has 16 residues. Per the germline V gene, CDR1 is SGHRS and CDR2 is YFSETQ. V was clipped by 4 bases and J by 4 bases; unmatched bases: 6. The CDR3 sequence is CASSPGLAGAGETQYF. As DNA, the CDR3 is TGCGCCAGCAGCCCGGGACTAGCGGGGGCGGGAGAGACCCAGTACTTC. Drawing the rest from reference TRBV5-1 and TRBJ2-5, the complete variable domain is KAGVTQTPRYLIKTRGQQVTLSCSPISGHRSVSWYQQTPGQGLQFLFEYFSETQRNKGNFPGRFSGRQFSNSRSEMNVSTLELGDSALYLCASSPGLAGAGETQYFGPGTRLLVL.

The chain is built from TRBV5-1 and TRBJ2-7; D tentatively fits TRBD1 or TRBD2 (8 bases each). Trimming took 3 bases from V and 4 from J, leaving 20 bases between them. There are 16 residues in the CDR3. Germline CDR1 SGHRS, CDR2 YFSETQ. The CDR3 is CASSSRGGQVPYEQYF. The CDR3 DNA follows: TGCGCCAGCAGCTCCCGGGGGGGACAGGTACCATACGAGCAGTACTTC.

This chain links TRBV27 with TRBJ2-7, with unresolved D. Trimming left V 3 bases short and J 2 bases short, with 11 bases between. Germline lookup yields CDR1 MNHEY and CDR2 SMNVEV (reference sequence). The CDR3 covers 14 residues. The CDR3 protein is CASSFGDKTYEQYF. The CDR3 DNA reads TGTGCCAGCAGTTTTGGTGACAAAACCTACGAGCAGTACTTC.

The genes are TRBV7-9 and TRBJ1-2; D gene unclear. The CDR3 contains 13 residues. V was clipped by 3 bases and J by 8 bases, with 13 bases between them. Germline V lookup: CDR1 SEHNR, CDR2 FQNEAQ (reference sequence). This CDR3 reads CASSLGGVGGYTF. The CDR3 DNA reads TGTGCCAGCAGCTTGGGCGGAGTAGGGGGCTACACCTTC.

The chain employs TRBV11-3 and TRBJ1-6, with 7 bases aligning to TRBD1. CDR1 SGHNT and CDR2 YENEEA come from the germline V gene. The CDR3 sequence is 15 residues long. The V segment lost 5 bases and the J segment 7 bases; nucleotides outside the gene matches: 8. The CDR3 DNA sequence: TGTGCCAGCAGCGCCGGGGACAGCGTGAATTCACCCCTCCACTTT. Amino acids: CASSAGDSVNSPLHF.

This rearrangement joins TRBV2 to TRBJ2-2; 7 nucleotides align to TRBD2. CDR3 length equals 14 residues. Germline lookup yields CDR1 SNHLY and CDR2 FYNNEI. Trimming took 7 bases from V and 7 from J; bases not matched to a gene: 9. CDR3 coding DNA: TGTGCCAGCAAGAACGGGGGGTCCGGCGGGGAGCTGTTTTTT. The encoded protein is CASKNGGSGGELFF.

The CDR3 coding sequence is TGTGCCAGCAGGTTGGGACTAGCGGAAACAGATACGCAGTATTTT. It codes for CASRLGLAETDTQYF. J is TRBJ2-3 and V is TRBV6-6; TRBD2 matches at 11 bases. The CDR3 is 15 amino acids. Germline-derived CDR1 and CDR2 are MNHNY and SVGAGI (reference sequence). The V segment lost 6 bases and the J segment 3 bases; nucleotides outside the gene matches: 5.

The chain couples TRBV7-9 to TRBJ2-7; no definite D call. V was pared by 2 bases and J by 7 bases, with 9 bases between. The CDR3 has 12 amino acids. CDR1 is SEHNR, CDR2 FQNEAQ, per germline (reference sequence). As DNA, the CDR3 is TGTGCCAGCAGCTTACAGTCGCGGGAGCAGTACTTC. Protein product: CASSLQSREQYF.

This chain connects TRBV5-1 to TRBJ2-7; the D call may be TRBD1 or TRBD2 (5 bases each). V was trimmed by 0 bases and J by 4 bases, leaving 8 bases between them. This CDR3 is built from 13 residues. Germline values: CDR1 SGHRS, CDR2 YFSETQ. For the CDR3, the DNA is TGCGCCAGCAGCTTGGATGGGGGTTACGAGCAGTACTTC. Its translation is CASSLDGGYEQYF.

Note on this clone: This sample also contains other DNA sequences that code for the same CDR3. This chain joins TRBV5-1 and TRBJ1-3; maybe TRBD1 (5 bases). The CDR3 spans 14 residues. Trimming cost V 1 base and J 4 bases, with 9 bases left between them. Germline V gene sequence: CDR1 SGHRS, CDR2 YFSETQ. DNA for the CDR3: TGCGCCAGCAGCTTGACAGGCTCCGGAAACACCATATATTTT. Its translation is CASSLTGSGNTIYF.

The chain carries TRBV10-3 and TRBJ2-1; 12 bases map to TRBD2. The CDR3 is 17 residues long. The germline CDR1 and CDR2 sequences are ENHRY and SYGVKD. V lost 8 bases and J lost 5; bases outside the gene matches: 13. The chain's CDR3 is CAISGASGGAANNEQFF. The CDR3 DNA reads as TGTGCCATCTCCGGGGCTAGCGGGGGGGCCGCGAACAATGAGCAGTTCTTC.

The rearrangement joins TRBV5-1 to TRBJ2-3; D ambiguous. Germline-derived CDR1 and CDR2 are SGHRS and YFSETQ. V gave up 3 bases and J gave up 1 base, with 12 bases separating them. CDR3 size: 15 residues. For the CDR3, the DNA is TGCGCCAGCAGCTCCCAGGACCCCGGCACAGATACGCAGTATTTT. Encoded protein: CASSSQDPGTDTQYF.

The rearrangement uses TRBV7-9 and TRBJ2-1; 7 bases align to TRBD1. With 1 base clipped from V and 7 bases from J, the junction kept 7 bases outside the gene matches. The CDR3 extends over 15 amino acids. CDR1 and CDR2 (germline): SEHNR, FQNEAQ (reference sequence). In nucleotides, the CDR3 is TGTGCCAGCAGCTTAGGGACAGGCTGGAGGAATGAGCAGTTCTTC. Its translation: CASSLGTGWRNEQFF.

The chain joins TRBV5-1 to TRBJ2-5, with D tentatively TRBD1 (6 bases). The length of the CDR3 is 13 residues. With 5 bases removed from V and 4 bases from J, the gap between germline ends came to 12 bases. The germline V gene has CDR1 SGHRS and CDR2 YFSETQ. The CDR3 coding sequence is TGCGCCAGCAGTGGTCAGGGGCGAGAGACCCAGTACTTC. Translation gives CASSGQGRETQYF.

The genes are TRBV29-1 and TRBJ2-2, with D perhaps TRBD1 (6 bases). There are 14 residues in the CDR3. V lost 7 bases to trimming and J lost 3 bases, with 15 bases between them. The germline V gene encodes CDR1 SQVTM and CDR2 ANQGSEA. CDR3 in DNA: TGCAGCGCCACAGGGCTGGTGGACACCGGGGAGCTGTTTTTT. This encodes CSATGLVDTGELFF.

The rearrangement joins TRBV5-1 to TRBJ1-4; TRBD1 might be the D (6 bases). Per germline, CDR1 SGHRS and CDR2 YFSETQ. The CDR3 runs 15 residues. Trimming pared 1 base from V and 7 bases from J, leaving 14 bases between. This chain's CDR3 is CASSLSSGGGEKLFF. The CDR3, as DNA: TGCGCCAGCAGCTTGTCATCCGGGGGCGGTGAAAAACTGTTTTTT.

A remark on this clone: Other DNA sequences in this sample translate to the same CDR3. The chain carries TRBV5-1 and TRBJ1-1; D might be TRBD1 (5 bases). V was trimmed by 1 base and J by 1 base, leaving 5 bases between them. CDR1 is SGHRS and CDR2 is YFSETQ in the germline V gene. The CDR3 spans 13 residues. CDR3 in DNA: TGCGCCAGCAGCTTGACAGGGAACACTGAAGCTTTCTTT. Encoded protein: CASSLTGNTEAFF.